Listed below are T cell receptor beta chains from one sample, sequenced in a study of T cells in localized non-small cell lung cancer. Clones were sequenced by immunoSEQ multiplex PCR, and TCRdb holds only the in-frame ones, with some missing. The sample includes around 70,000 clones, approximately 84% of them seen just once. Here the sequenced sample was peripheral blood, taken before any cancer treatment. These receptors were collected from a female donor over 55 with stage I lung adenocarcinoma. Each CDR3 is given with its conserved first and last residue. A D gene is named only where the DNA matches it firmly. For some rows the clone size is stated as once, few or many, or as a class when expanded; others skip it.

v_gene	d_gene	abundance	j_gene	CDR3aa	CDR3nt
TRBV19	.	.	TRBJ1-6	CASSQVANSPLHF	TGTGCCAGTAGTCAGGTAGCTAATTCACCCCTCCACTTT
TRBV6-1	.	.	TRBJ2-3	CASSEAGVDTQYF	TGTGCCAGCAGTGAAGCGGGGGTAGATACGCAGTATTTT
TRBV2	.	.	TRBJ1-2	CASSGVNYGYTF	TGTGCCAGCAGTGGAGTGAACTATGGCTACACCTTC
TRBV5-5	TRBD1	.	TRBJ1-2	CASSPGQNYGYTF	TGTGCCAGCAGCCCGGGACAGAACTATGGCTACACCTTC
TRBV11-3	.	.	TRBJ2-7	CASSSNRVAYEQYF	TGTGCCAGCAGCTCAAACCGCGTGGCCTACGAGCAGTACTTC
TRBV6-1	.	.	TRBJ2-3	CASSEARGGTDTQYF	TGTGCCAGCAGTGAAGCGAGGGGAGGCACAGATACGCAGTATTTT
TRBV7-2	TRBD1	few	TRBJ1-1	CASSSGTDTEAFF	TGTGCCAGCAGCTCAGGGACAGACACTGAAGCTTTCTTT
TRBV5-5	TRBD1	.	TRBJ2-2	CASSYGTGNTGELFF	TGTGCCAGCAGCTACGGGACAGGCAACACCGGGGAGCTGTTTTTT
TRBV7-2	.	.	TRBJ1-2	CASSLDRVYGYTF	TGTGCCAGCAGCTTAGATCGGGTCTATGGCTACACCTTC
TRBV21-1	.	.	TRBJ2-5	CASSGFLRGGETQYF	TGTGCCAGCAGCGGGTTTCTTCGCGGGGGTGAGACCCAGTACTTC